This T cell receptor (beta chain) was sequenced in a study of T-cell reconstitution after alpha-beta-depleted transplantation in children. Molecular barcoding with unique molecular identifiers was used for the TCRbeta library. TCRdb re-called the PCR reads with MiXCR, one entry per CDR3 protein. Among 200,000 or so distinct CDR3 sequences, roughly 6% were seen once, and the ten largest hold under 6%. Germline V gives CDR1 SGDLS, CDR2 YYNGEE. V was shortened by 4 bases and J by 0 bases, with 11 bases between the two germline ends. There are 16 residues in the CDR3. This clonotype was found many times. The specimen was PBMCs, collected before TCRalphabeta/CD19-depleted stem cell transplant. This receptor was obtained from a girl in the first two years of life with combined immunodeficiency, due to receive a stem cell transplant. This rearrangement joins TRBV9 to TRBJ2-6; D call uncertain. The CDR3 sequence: CASSPFRLSGANVLTF. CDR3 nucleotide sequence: TGTGCCAGCAGCCCCTTCAGACTCTCTGGGGCCAACGTCCTGACTTTC.